The entry below gives a single T cell receptor (beta chain) sequence along with its context. What it binds is unknown. Sequencing used immunoSEQ multiplex PCR; TCRdb keeps in-frame clones, though not all of them. This sample has roughly 110,000 clones, with more than 75% found just once. V was pared by 1 base and J by 4 bases, with 15 bases between. CDR3 length: 16 residues. The germline CDR1 and CDR2 sequences are SGHDT and YYEEEE. This entry is derived from a study of radiotherapy plus CTLA-4 blockade in lung cancer. Study-level background: Objective responses were recorded in over 15% of patients, with disease control recorded in about 33%.

Broader study findings: Blood TCR clones of tumor origin expanded after radiotherapy plus ipilimumab.

The sequencing here drew on peripheral blood, taken from a patient treated with radiotherapy plus ipilimumab. The source is a human donor with non-small cell lung cancer that progressed on radiotherapy plus ipilimumab. Some clones in this sample may be carry-over from other donors' samples. The chain is built from TRBV5-6 and TRBJ1-5, with TRBD1 as a possible D gene (5 bases). DNA of the CDR3: TGTGCCAGCAGCTTGTGGGAGGGGAGAAGGAATCAGCCCCAGCATTTT. Translated, it gives CASSLWEGRRNQPQHF. The variable domain in full, completed from reference TRBV5-6 and TRBJ1-5, reads DAGVTQSPTHLIKTRGQQVTLRCSPKSGHDTVSWYQQALGQGPQFIFQYYEEEERQRGNFPDRFSGHQFPNYSSELNVNALLLGDSALYLCASSLWEGRRNQPQHFGDGTRLSIL.